Here is one TCR beta chain with its context. This entry comes from a study of blood T cell repertoires in COVID-19. The protocol was immunoSEQ multiplex PCR, while the TCRdb copy is restricted to in-frame clones and leaves out a portion. The table lists about 200,000 clones, 70% to 90% of them singletons. The CDR3 length is 17 residues. V lost 4 bases and J lost 2; bases outside the gene matches: 13. The germline V gene has CDR1 MNHEY and CDR2 SMNVEV (reference sequence). The sequenced material came from PBMCs or T cells enriched from blood (not recorded which). The sequence derives from a woman aged 25 to 39 who had been exposed to COVID-19. J is TRBJ1-2 and V is TRBV27, with 7 nucleotides matching TRBD1. For the CDR3, the DNA is TGTGCCAGCAGTTCTCGGGACAGAACTTCTACCAACTATGGCTACACCTTC. It yields the protein CASSSRDRTSTNYGYTF.